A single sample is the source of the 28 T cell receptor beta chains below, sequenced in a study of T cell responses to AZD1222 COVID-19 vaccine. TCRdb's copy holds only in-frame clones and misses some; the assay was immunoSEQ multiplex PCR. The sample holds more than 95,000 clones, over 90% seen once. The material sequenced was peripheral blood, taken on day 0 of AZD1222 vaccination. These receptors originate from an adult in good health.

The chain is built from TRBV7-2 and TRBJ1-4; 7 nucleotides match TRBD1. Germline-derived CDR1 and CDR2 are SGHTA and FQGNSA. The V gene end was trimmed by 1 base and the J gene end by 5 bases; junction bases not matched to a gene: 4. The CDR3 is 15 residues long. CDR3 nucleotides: TGTGCCAGCAGCTTAGGACAGGGCCCCAATGAAAAACTGTTTTTT. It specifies CASSLGQGPNEKLFF. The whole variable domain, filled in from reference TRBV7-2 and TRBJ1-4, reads GAGVSQSPSNKVTEKGKDVELRCDPISGHTALYWYRQSLGQGLEFLIYFQGNSAPDKSGLPSDRFSAERTGGSVSTLTIQRTQQEDSAVYLCASSLGQGPNEKLFFGSGTQLSVL.

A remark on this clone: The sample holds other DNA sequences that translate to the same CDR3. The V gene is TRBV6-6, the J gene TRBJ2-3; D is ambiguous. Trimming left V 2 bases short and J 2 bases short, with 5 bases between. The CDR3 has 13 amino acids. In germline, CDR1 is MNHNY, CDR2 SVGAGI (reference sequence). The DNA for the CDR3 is TGTGCCAGCAGTTACCGAATCACAGATACGCAGTATTTT. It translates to CASSYRITDTQYF.

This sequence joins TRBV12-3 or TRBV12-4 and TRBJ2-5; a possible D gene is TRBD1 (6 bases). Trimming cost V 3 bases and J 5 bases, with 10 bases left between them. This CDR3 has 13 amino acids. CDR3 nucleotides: TGTGCCAGCAGTTTCACAGGGCCCGAGACCCAGTACTTC. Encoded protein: CASSFTGPETQYF.

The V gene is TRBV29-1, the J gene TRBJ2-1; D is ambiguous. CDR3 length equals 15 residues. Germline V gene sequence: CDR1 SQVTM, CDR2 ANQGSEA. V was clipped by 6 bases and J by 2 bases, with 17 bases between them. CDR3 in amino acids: CSVQEGPWPYNEQFF. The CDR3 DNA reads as TGCAGCGTCCAAGAAGGGCCGTGGCCCTACAATGAGCAGTTCTTC.

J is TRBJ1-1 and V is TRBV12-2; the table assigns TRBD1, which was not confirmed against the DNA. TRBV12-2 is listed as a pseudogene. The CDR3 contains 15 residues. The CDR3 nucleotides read TGTGCAAGTCGCTTAGGGCGCAGGAATATCACTGAAGCTTTCTTT. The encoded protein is CASRLGRRNITEAFF.

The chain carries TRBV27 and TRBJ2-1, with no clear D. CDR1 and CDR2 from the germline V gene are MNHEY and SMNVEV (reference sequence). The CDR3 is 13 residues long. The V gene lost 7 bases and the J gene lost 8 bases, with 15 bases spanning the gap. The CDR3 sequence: CASTSFLLDEQFF. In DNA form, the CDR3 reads TGTGCCAGCACGTCCTTCCTTCTGGATGAGCAGTTCTTC.

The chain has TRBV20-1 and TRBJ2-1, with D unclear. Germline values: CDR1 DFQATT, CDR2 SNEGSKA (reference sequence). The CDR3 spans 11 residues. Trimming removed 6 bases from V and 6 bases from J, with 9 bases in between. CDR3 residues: CSAAVINEQFF. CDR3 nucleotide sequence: TGCAGTGCCGCAGTTATCAATGAGCAGTTCTTC.

CDR3 loop: CASRGQGGQPQHF. CDR3 coding DNA: TGTGCCAGCAGAGGACAGGGGGGACAGCCCCAGCATTTT. This sequence joins TRBV2 and TRBJ1-5; 10 bases match TRBD1. CDR3 length equals 13 residues. V gave up 6 bases and J gave up 7 bases; unmatched junction bases: 3. Germline V gives CDR1 SNHLY, CDR2 FYNNEI. The variable domain in full, with the rest retrieved from reference TRBV2 and TRBJ1-5, is EPEVTQTPSHQVTQMGQEVILRCVPISNHLYFYWYRQILGQKVEFLVSFYNNEISEKSEIFDDQFSVERPDGSNFTLKIRSTKLEDSAMYFCASRGQGGQPQHFGDGTRLSIL.

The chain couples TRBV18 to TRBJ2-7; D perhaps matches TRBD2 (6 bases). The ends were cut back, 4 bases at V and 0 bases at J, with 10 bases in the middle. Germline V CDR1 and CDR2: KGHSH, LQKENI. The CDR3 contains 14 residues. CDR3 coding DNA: TGTGCCAGCTCACGGGACTCCAGCTCCTACGAGCAGTACTTC. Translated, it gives CASSRDSSSYEQYF.

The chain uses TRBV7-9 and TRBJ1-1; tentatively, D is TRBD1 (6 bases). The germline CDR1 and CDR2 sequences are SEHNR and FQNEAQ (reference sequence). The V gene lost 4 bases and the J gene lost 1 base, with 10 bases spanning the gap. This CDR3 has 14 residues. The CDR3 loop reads CASSSTGENTEAFF. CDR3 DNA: TGTGCCAGCAGCTCGACAGGCGAGAACACTGAAGCTTTCTTT.

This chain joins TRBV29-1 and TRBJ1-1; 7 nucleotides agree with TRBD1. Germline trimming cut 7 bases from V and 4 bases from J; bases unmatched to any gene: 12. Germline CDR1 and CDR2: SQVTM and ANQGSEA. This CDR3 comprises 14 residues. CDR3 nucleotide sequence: TGCAGCGCACACCAGGGGGACGGGGGCACTGAAGCTTTCTTT. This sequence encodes CSAHQGDGGTEAFF.

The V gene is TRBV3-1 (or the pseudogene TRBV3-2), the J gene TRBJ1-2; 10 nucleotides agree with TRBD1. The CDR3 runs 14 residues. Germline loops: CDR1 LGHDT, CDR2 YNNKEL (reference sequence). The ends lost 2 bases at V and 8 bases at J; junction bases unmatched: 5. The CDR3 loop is CASSQLDRGPGYTF. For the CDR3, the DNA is TGTGCCAGCAGCCAATTAGACAGGGGGCCGGGCTACACCTTC.

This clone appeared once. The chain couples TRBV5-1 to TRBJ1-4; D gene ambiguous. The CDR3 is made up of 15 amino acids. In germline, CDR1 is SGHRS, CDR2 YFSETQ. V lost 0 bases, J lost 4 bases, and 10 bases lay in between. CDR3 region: CASSLVGTVNEKLFF. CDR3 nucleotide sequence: TGCGCCAGCAGCTTGGTCGGCACGGTTAATGAAAAACTGTTTTTT.

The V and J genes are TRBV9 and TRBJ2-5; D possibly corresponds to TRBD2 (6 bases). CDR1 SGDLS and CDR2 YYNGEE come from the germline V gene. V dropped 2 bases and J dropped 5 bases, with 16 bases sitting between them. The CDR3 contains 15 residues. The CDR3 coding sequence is TGTGCCAGCAGCGTCGGACCGATGGAGGGTGAGACCCAGTACTTC. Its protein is CASSVGPMEGETQYF.

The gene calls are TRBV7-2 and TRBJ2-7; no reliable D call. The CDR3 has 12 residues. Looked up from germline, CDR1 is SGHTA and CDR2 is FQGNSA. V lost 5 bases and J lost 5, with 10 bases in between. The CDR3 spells CASSADANEQYF. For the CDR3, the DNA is TGTGCCAGCAGCGCAGATGCTAACGAGCAGTACTTC.

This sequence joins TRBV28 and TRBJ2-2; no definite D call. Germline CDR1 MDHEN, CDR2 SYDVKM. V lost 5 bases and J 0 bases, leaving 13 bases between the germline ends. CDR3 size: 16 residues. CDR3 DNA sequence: TGTGCCAGCAGTCCCCTGGGAACCGCGAACACCGGGGAGCTGTTTTTT. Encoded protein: CASSPLGTANTGELFF.

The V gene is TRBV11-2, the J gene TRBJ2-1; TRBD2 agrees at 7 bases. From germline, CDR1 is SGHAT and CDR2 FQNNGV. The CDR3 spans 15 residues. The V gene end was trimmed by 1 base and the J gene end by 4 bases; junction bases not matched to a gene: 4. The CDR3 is CASSLGLAAYNEQFF. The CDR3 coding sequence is TGTGCCAGCAGCTTAGGTCTAGCGGCTTACAATGAGCAGTTCTTC.

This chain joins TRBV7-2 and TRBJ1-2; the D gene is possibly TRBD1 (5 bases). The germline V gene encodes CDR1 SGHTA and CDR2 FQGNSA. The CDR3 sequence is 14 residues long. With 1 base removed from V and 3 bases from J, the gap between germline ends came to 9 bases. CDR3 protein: CASSLDQGDYGYTF. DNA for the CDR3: TGTGCCAGCAGCTTAGATCAGGGCGACTATGGCTACACCTTC.

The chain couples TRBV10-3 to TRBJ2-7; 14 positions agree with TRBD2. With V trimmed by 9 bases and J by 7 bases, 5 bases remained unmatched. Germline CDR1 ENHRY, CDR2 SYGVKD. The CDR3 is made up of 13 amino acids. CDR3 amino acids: CAMGTSGSGEQYF. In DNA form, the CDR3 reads TGTGCCATGGGGACTAGCGGGAGTGGAGAGCAGTACTTC.

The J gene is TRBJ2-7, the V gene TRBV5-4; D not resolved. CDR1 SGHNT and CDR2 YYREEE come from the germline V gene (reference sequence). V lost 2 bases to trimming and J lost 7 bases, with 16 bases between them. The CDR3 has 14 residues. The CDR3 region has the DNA TGTGCCAGCAGCTTTGGCGAAAGGCTACAGGAGCAGTACTTC. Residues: CASSFGERLQEQYF.

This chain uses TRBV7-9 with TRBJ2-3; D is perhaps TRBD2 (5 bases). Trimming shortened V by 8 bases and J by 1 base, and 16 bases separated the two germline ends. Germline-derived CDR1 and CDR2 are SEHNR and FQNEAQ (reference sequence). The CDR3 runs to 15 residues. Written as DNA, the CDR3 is TGTGCCAGCGGACCCCCCGGGGTCGGCACAGATACGCAGTATTTT. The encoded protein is CASGPPGVGTDTQYF.

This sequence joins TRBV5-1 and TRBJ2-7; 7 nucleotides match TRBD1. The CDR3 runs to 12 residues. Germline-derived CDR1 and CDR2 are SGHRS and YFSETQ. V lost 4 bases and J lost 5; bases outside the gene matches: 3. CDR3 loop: CASSGTGDEQYF. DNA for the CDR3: TGCGCCAGCAGCGGAACAGGGGACGAGCAGTACTTC. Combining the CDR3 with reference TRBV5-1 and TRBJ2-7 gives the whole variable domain KAGVTQTPRYLIKTRGQQVTLSCSPISGHRSVSWYQQTPGQGLQFLFEYFSETQRNKGNFPGRFSGRQFSNSRSEMNVSTLELGDSALYLCASSGTGDEQYFGPGTRLTVT.

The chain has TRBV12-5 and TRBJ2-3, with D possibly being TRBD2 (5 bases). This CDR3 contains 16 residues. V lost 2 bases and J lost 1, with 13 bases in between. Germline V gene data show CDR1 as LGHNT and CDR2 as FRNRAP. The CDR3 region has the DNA TGTGCTAGTGGTTTGTCCGTGCGGGTAGGCACAGATACGCAGTATTTT. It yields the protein CASGLSVRVGTDTQYF.

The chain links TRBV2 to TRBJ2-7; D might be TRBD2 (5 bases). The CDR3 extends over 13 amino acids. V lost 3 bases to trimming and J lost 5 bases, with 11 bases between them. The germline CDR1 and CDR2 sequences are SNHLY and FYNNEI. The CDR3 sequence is CASSEEGGDEQYF. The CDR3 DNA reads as TGTGCCAGCAGTGAGGAAGGAGGTGACGAGCAGTACTTC.

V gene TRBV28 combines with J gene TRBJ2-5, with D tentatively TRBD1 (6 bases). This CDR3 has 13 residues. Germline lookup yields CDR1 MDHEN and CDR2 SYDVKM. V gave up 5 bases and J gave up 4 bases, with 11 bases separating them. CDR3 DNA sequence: TGTGCCAGCAGTCCTGGGGGCGGAGAGACCCAGTACTTC. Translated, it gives CASSPGGGETQYF. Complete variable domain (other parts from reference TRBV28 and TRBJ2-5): DVKVTQSSRYLVKRTGEKVFLECVQDMDHENMFWYRQDPGLGLRLIYFSYDVKMKEKGDIPEGYSVSREKKERFSLILESASTNQTSMYLCASSPGGGETQYFGPGTRLLVL.

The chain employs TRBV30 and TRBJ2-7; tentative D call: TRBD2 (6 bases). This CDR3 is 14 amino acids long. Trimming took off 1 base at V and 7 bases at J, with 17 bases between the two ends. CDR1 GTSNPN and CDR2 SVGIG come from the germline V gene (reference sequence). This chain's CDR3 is CAWSGKTGVREQYF. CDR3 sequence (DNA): TGTGCCTGGAGTGGCAAGACGGGAGTGAGAGAGCAGTACTTC.

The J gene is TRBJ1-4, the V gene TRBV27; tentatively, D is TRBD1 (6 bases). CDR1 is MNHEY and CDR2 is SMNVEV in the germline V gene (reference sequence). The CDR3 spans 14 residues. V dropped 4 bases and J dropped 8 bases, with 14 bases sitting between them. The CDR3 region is CASSSQGPGEKLFF. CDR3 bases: TGTGCCAGCAGTTCACAGGGTCCGGGGGAAAAACTGTTTTTT.

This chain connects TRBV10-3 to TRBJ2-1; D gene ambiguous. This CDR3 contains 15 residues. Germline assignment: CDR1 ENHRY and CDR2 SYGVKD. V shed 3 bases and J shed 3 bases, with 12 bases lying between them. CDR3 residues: CAISEGLRSYNEQFF. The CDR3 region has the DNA TGTGCCATCAGTGAAGGCCTACGCAGCTACAATGAGCAGTTCTTC.